This TCR beta chain was recorded in a study of OX40 agonist ivuxolimab in advanced cancers. Study-level background: With a range of roughly 20 to 80, age averaged roughly 60 years, and around 80% were male. Under the entry rules, prior anti-PD-1, anti-PD-L1 or anti-CTLA-4 therapy was allowed, and approximately 40% had some. Study-level points and caveats: Also showing low normalized T-cell clonal expansion were some of the nonresponders.

Profiling relied on immunoSEQ multiplex PCR, and the TCRdb table lists in-frame clones only, not all of them. In the table there are around 72,000 clones, roughly 85% of which are singletons. A remark on this clone: What it recognizes is unknown.

CDR1 SNHLY and CDR2 FYNNEI come from the germline V gene. V lost 4 bases and J lost 3, with 15 bases in between. The CDR3 covers 16 residues. The source is an adult with an advanced solid tumor such as melanoma, head and neck, liver or kidney cancer. The sequencing here drew on CD4+ or CD8+ T cells sorted from blood, taken in a trial of the OX40 agonist ivuxolimab. The chain uses TRBV2 and TRBJ2-2; a possible D gene is TRBD2 (7 bases). CDR3 nucleotides: TGTGCCAGCAGTGGTCGGGGGGCGGCCGACACCGGGGAGCTGTTTTTT. Protein product: CASSGRGAADTGELFF.